This T cell receptor beta chain was identified in a study of blood T cells in healthy people across ages. Whole-study findings and limits: Per million T cells, the diversity of TCR beta decreased roughly linearly as age advanced. Total diversity from one million sequenced T cells was likely underestimated.

The draw of peripheral blood yielded around 10 milliliters from each donor. CDR1 is MNHEY, CDR2 SVGEGT, per germline. The CDR3 runs 14 residues. Trimming removed 4 bases from V and 5 bases from J, with 14 bases in between. This clonotype came up a few times. Its antigen is still unknown. A second PCR, run for roughly 7 to 11 cycles, used a sample-barcoded 5' primer plus a J-beta primer mix. TCRdb re-derived calls from the 5' RACE reads in MiXCR, one entry per CDR3 protein. The sample contains about 800,000 distinct CDR3 sequences, 25% of which appear only once. Separately, the same data were catalogued under a study of T cells of mothers and their children. This second study says: Each 15 ul cDNA reaction used roughly 1.6 ug RNA; all RNA was used.

The sample comprised blood. The sequence was collected from a boy between 10 and 17 years old in good health. The chain couples TRBV6-2 or TRBV6-3 to TRBJ2-5, with a weak D call TRBD2 (6 bases). The CDR3 DNA is TGTGCCAGCAGTTCAGGCGGGGCCCGGGAGACCCAGTACTTC. This sequence encodes CASSSGGARETQYF.